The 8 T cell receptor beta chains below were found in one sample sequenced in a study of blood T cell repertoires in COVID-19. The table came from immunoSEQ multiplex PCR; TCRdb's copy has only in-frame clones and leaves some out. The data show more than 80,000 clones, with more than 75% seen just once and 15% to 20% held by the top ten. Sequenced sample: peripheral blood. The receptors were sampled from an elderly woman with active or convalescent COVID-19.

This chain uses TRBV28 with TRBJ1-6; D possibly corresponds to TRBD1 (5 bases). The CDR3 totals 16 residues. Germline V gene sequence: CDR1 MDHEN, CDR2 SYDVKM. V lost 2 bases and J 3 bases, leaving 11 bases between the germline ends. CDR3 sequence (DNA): TGTGCCAGCAGTTTACAGGGTGAAGGCTATAATTCACCCCTCCACTTT. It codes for CASSLQGEGYNSPLHF.

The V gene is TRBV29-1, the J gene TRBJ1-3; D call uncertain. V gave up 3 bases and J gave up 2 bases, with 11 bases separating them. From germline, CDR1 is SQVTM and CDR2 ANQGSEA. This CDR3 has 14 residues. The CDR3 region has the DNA TGCAGCGTTGAGCTGCGAGGAGCTGGAAACACCATATATTTT. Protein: CSVELRGAGNTIYF.

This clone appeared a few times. The CDR3 DNA reads TGTGCCAGCAGCCCCGAGGAAGCGGGAACGACTCGTGGCTACACCTTC. It is translated as CASSPEEAGTTRGYTF. The V and J genes are TRBV6-2 or TRBV6-3 and TRBJ1-2; D is unresolved. This CDR3 spans 16 amino acids. With 6 bases removed from V and 7 bases from J, the gap between germline ends came to 24 bases. CDR1 is MNHEY, CDR2 SVGEGT, per germline.

In DNA form, the CDR3 reads TGCGCCAGCAGCCAAGGACAGGGGGCTGGGTCACCCCTCCACTTT. Its protein is CASSQGQGAGSPLHF. The chain couples TRBV4-1 to TRBJ1-6; 10 bases fit TRBD1. V gave up 1 base and J gave up 10 bases; unmatched junction bases: 4. The CDR3 is made up of 15 amino acids. Germline V gene sequence: CDR1 MGHRA, CDR2 YSYEKL.

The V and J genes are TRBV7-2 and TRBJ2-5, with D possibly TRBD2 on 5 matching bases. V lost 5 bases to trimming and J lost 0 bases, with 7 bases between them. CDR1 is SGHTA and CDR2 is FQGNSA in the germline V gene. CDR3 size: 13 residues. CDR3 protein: CASSPGYQETQYF. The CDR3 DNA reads TGTGCCAGCAGCCCGGGGTACCAAGAGACCCAGTACTTC.

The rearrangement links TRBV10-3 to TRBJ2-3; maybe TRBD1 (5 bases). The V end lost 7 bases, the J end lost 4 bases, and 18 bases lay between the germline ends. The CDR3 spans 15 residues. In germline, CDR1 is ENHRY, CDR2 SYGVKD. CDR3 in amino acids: CAITPGQGSADTQYF. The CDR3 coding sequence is TGTGCCATCACCCCCGGGCAGGGATCAGCAGATACGCAGTATTTT.

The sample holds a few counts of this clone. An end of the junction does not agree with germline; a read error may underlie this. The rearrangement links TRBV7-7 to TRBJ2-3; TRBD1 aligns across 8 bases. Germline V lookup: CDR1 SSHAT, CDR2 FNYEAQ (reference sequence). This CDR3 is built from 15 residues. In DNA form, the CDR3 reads TGTGCTAGCAGCGCCGGGACAGGAGGCACAGATACGCAGTATTTT. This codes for CASSAGTGGTDTQYF. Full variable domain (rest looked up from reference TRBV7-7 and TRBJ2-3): GAGVSQSPRYKVTKRGQDVTLRCDPISSHATLYWYQQALGQGPEFLTYFNYEAQPDKSGLPSDRFSAERPEGSISTLTIQRTEQRDSAMYRCASSAGTGGTDTQYFGPGTRLTVL.

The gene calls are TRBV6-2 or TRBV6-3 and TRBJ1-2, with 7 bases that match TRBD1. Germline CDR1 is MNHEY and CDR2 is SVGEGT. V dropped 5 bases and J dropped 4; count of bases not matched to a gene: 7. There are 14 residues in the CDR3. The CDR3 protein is CASSHGRDSYGYTF. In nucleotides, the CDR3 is TGTGCCAGCAGTCACGGCCGGGACAGCTATGGCTACACCTTC.